A selection of T cell receptor beta chains follows, all from one sample in a study of regulatory T cells in long-lasting Graves disease. In TCRdb, the multiplex PCR reads were re-called with MiXCR into one record per CDR3 protein. This table holds hundreds of thousands of distinct CDR3 sequences, over 15% found once. These data are also associated with another study on T cells in Graves' hyperthyroidism and ophthalmopathy.

The starting material was peripheral blood mononuclear cells (PBMCs), obtained at new diagnosis, from a patient treated with antithyroid drugs. The receptor source for this set is a middle-aged man with Graves disease. Both conserved end residues are part of each CDR3. The order of the fields is CDR3 protein, V gene, D gene, J gene. A D gene is named only where the DNA matches it firmly.

CSASRDRGLNIQYF	TRBV20-1	TRBD1	TRBJ2-4
CATSDWGGGASNEQFF	TRBV24-1	TRBD2	TRBJ2-1
CASSLSSGAGYEQYF	TRBV7-2	.	TRBJ2-7
CASSLVVADEQYF	TRBV5-1	.	TRBJ2-7
CAWSFGGADSYTF	TRBV30	.	TRBJ1-2
CAWSSGAPDTQYF	TRBV30	TRBD2	TRBJ2-3
CASSLGAEGSPEAFF	TRBV12-3/TRBV12-4	.	TRBJ1-1
CSARDHVAGWNADTQYF	TRBV20-1	.	TRBJ2-3
CASRDRLAKNIQYF	TRBV6-1	TRBD1	TRBJ2-4
CASSDTDYEQYF	TRBV27	.	TRBJ2-7
CSAFGTASGGYTF	TRBV20-1	.	TRBJ1-2
CASIGVAITNEQFF	TRBV2	.	TRBJ2-1
CASSIGDSYQPQHF	TRBV19	.	TRBJ1-5
CASSPGITLETQYF	TRBV9	.	TRBJ2-5
CAISGRVGDEQYF	TRBV10-3	.	TRBJ2-7
CASRDRNRGRLNF	TRBV2	.	TRBJ1-5
CATTQGGGSGETQYF	TRBV6-1	.	TRBJ2-5
CASREGQGIAYEQYF	TRBV6-1	TRBD1	TRBJ2-7
CASGRVSNTEAFF	TRBV6-2/TRBV6-3	.	TRBJ1-1
CASTPDPAYQPQHF	TRBV19	.	TRBJ1-5
CASSSDRGGIIQYF	TRBV11-2	TRBD1	TRBJ2-4
CASSSLGQSTDTQYF	TRBV5-1	TRBD1	TRBJ2-3
CASTPVGGFNTEAFF	TRBV28	.	TRBJ1-1
CASIRGASYNEQFF	TRBV6-1	.	TRBJ2-1
CASSQFLGSANEKLFF	TRBV4-1	.	TRBJ1-4
CASSERPGQGEETQYF	TRBV6-1	TRBD1	TRBJ2-5
CASATGSGNTIYF	TRBV2	.	TRBJ1-3
CASSALQRQASNQPQHF	TRBV6-2/TRBV6-3	.	TRBJ1-5
CAWSVGAGLNEKLFF	TRBV30	.	TRBJ1-4
CASSSRGWSSYEQYF	TRBV5-1	.	TRBJ2-7
CASSWWLERDNEQFF	TRBV12-3/TRBV12-4	.	TRBJ2-1
CASSYPGQVNQPQHF	TRBV6-5	.	TRBJ1-5